Presented here are 25 T cell receptor beta chains from one specimen sequenced in a study of blood T cell repertoires in COVID-19. The assay was immunoSEQ multiplex PCR, and TCRdb's table has in-frame clones only and misses some. The repertoire consists of about 140,000 clones, with around 80% occurring once and the leading ten covering around 6%. The source material was PBMCs or T cells enriched from blood (not recorded which). These receptors all come from a woman aged 45-60 years who had recovered from COVID-19.

V and J are TRBV3-1 (or the pseudogene TRBV3-2) and TRBJ1-5; 8 bases line up with TRBD1. CDR1 is LGHDT and CDR2 is YNNKEL in the germline V gene (reference sequence). The CDR3 totals 15 residues. V lost 1 base and J lost 7; bases outside the gene matches: 6. CDR3 amino acids: CASSQGTGNDQPQHF. The CDR3 DNA sequence: TGTGCCAGCAGCCAAGGGACAGGGAACGACCAGCCCCAGCATTTT.

In nucleotides, the CDR3 is TGTGCCAGCAGCTTGGGGACAGTTAGCAATCAGCCCCAGCATTTT. The encoded protein is CASSLGTVSNQPQHF. This chain joins TRBV5-6 and TRBJ1-5; D might be TRBD1 (6 bases). Germline-derived CDR1 and CDR2 are SGHDT and YYEEEE. CDR3 length: 15 residues. V was shortened by 0 bases and J by 0 bases, with 7 bases between the two germline ends.

The chain carries TRBV24-1 and TRBJ1-1; perhaps TRBD1 as D (6 bases). Per germline, CDR1 KGHDR and CDR2 SFDVKD. Trimming left V 4 bases short and J 5 bases short, with 10 bases between. The CDR3 runs 13 residues. Here the CDR3 reads CATSDNRATEAFF. In nucleotides, the CDR3 is TGTGCCACCAGTGACAACAGGGCTACTGAAGCTTTCTTT.

The CDR3 sequence is CASSIGPTNEKLFF. The CDR3, as DNA: TGTGCCAGTAGTATTGGGCCGACTAATGAAAAACTGTTTTTT. V gene TRBV19 combines with J gene TRBJ1-4; no firm D call. Trimming removed 3 bases from V and 2 bases from J, with 7 bases in between. The CDR3 extends over 14 amino acids. Looked up from germline, CDR1 is LNHDA and CDR2 is SQIVND (reference sequence). Drawing the rest from reference TRBV19 and TRBJ1-4, the complete variable domain is DGGITQSPKYLFRKEGQNVTLSCEQNLNHDAMYWYRQDPGQGLRLIYYSQIVNDFQKGDIAEGYSVSREKKESFPLTVTSAQKNPTAFYLCASSIGPTNEKLFFGSGTQLSVL.

V gene TRBV28 combines with J gene TRBJ1-2; 7 bases agree with TRBD1. In germline, CDR1 is MDHEN, CDR2 SYDVKM. There are 14 residues in the CDR3. The trim removed 9 bases at V and 7 bases at J, leaving 14 bases unmatched. Written as DNA, the CDR3 is TGTGCCAGTAAATGGCCCCGGGACAGACTTGGCTACACCTTC. Translating gives CASKWPRDRLGYTF.

This clone showed up just a few times. This chain links TRBV28 with TRBJ2-1; D not certain. The V end lost 2 bases, the J end lost 4 bases, and 6 bases lay between the germline ends. The CDR3 totals 13 residues. The germline V gene has CDR1 MDHEN and CDR2 SYDVKM. In nucleotides, the CDR3 is TGTGCCAGCAGTTTAGGCGGTTACAATGAGCAGTTCTTC. Encoded protein: CASSLGGYNEQFF.

V is TRBV3-1 (or the pseudogene TRBV3-2) and J is TRBJ1-1; D not resolved. Germline loops: CDR1 LGHDT, CDR2 YNNKEL (reference sequence). Trimming pared 7 bases from V and 6 bases from J, leaving 15 bases between. There are 13 residues in the CDR3. CDR3 protein: CASTLMSDSEAFF. CDR3 DNA: TGTGCCAGCACCTTGATGAGCGACTCTGAAGCTTTCTTT.

CDR3 sequence (DNA): TGTGCCAGCAGTTTTCAGCGAAACATTCAGTACTTC. This encodes CASSFQRNIQYF. This chain links TRBV2 with TRBJ2-4, with D uncertain. Germline values: CDR1 SNHLY, CDR2 FYNNEI. The CDR3 is 12 amino acids. Deletions cut 5 bases from V and 6 bases from J, with 8 bases between.

The CDR3 DNA follows: TGTGCCAGTAAGCTCAATGACGGGAATCAGCCCCAGCATTTT. As protein: CASKLNDGNQPQHF. V is TRBV19 and J is TRBJ1-5; D is unclear. The CDR3 length is 14 residues. The V gene's germline CDR1 is LNHDA and CDR2 SQIVND (reference sequence). Trimming pared 7 bases from V and 4 bases from J, leaving 14 bases between.

Here the CDR3 reads CASSPQTRNEQFF. DNA for the CDR3: TGTGCCAGCTCCCCCCAGACTAGGAATGAGCAGTTCTTC. This chain uses TRBV18 with TRBJ2-1; a weak D match, TRBD2 (6 bases). Trimming removed 6 bases at V and 7 bases at J, with 13 bases between. CDR1 is KGHSH and CDR2 is LQKENI in the germline V gene. This CDR3 comprises 13 residues. Complete variable domain (other parts from reference TRBV18 and TRBJ2-1): NAGVMQNPRHLVRRRGQEARLRCSPMKGHSHVYWYRQLPEEGLKFMVYLQKENIIDESGMPKERFSAEFPKEGPSILRIQQVVRGDSAAYFCASSPQTRNEQFFGPGTRLTVL.

This sequence joins TRBV13 and TRBJ2-3; D gene uncertain. The CDR3 is 12 amino acids. Trimming removed 4 bases from V and 9 bases from J, with 11 bases in between. CDR1 is PRHDT, CDR2 FYEKMQ, per germline (reference sequence). CDR3 region: CASSSPRSTQYF. CDR3 bases: TGTGCCAGCAGCTCACCGCGGAGCACGCAGTATTTT.

The CDR3: CATSESVSNQPQHF. DNA for the CDR3: TGTGCCACCAGTGAATCGGTGAGCAATCAGCCCCAGCATTTT. The chain has TRBV24-1 and TRBJ1-5; D is unresolved. CDR3 length: 14 residues. Per germline, CDR1 KGHDR and CDR2 SFDVKD. Trimming pared 4 bases from V and 1 base from J, leaving 7 bases between.

The rearrangement uses TRBV15 and TRBJ1-6; perhaps TRBD1 as D (5 bases). CDR3 length: 14 residues. CDR1 is LNHNV and CDR2 is YYDKDF in the germline V gene (reference sequence). V was cut by 0 bases and J by 10 bases, with 10 bases left in between. The CDR3 spells CATSREGGGSPLHF. CDR3 nucleotide sequence: TGTGCCACCAGCAGAGAAGGCGGGGGATCACCCCTCCACTTT.

The chain carries TRBV29-1 and TRBJ1-4; TRBD1 matches at 8 bases. CDR3 length: 13 residues. Unmatched junction bases numbered 3, after V lost 6 bases and J lost 3 bases. CDR1 is SQVTM and CDR2 is ANQGSEA in the germline V gene. The CDR3 nucleotides read TGCAGCGTACGACAGGGGCCTAATGAAAAACTGTTTTTT. Its translation is CSVRQGPNEKLFF.

The gene calls are TRBV29-1 and TRBJ2-2; D might be TRBD2 (6 bases). The V end lost 2 bases, the J end lost 0 bases, and 7 bases lay between the germline ends. The length of the CDR3 is 14 residues. From germline, CDR1 is SQVTM and CDR2 ANQGSEA. In DNA form, the CDR3 reads TGCAGCGTTGAACCGGGGGCGAACACCGGGGAGCTGTTTTTT. This codes for CSVEPGANTGELFF.

The chain joins TRBV7-2 to TRBJ2-1; 11 positions match TRBD2. The V and J ends lost 3 bases and 5 bases, in that order; junction bases with no gene match: 3. This CDR3 is 15 amino acids long. Looked up from germline, CDR1 is SGHTA and CDR2 is FQGNSA. The CDR3 DNA reads as TGTGCCAGCAGCTTTAGCGGGGGGGCTCACAATGAGCAGTTCTTC. Encoded protein: CASSFSGGAHNEQFF. The full variable domain, completed using reference TRBV7-2 and TRBJ2-1, is GAGVSQSPSNKVTEKGKDVELRCDPISGHTALYWYRQSLGQGLEFLIYFQGNSAPDKSGLPSDRFSAERTGGSVSTLTIQRTQQEDSAVYLCASSFSGGAHNEQFFGPGTRLTVL.

The chain employs TRBV28 and TRBJ1-1, with D perhaps matching TRBD1 (6 bases). Germline CDR1 is MDHEN and CDR2 is SYDVKM. This CDR3 contains 15 residues. V gave up 5 bases and J gave up 6 bases, with 19 bases separating them. In nucleotides, the CDR3 is TGTGCCAGCAGTCGTCCCTCCGCGGGGGGCCCTGAAGCTTTCTTT. Its translation is CASSRPSAGGPEAFF. Looking up the rest from reference TRBV28 and TRBJ1-1 gives the full variable domain: DVKVTQSSRYLVKRTGEKVFLECVQDMDHENMFWYRQDPGLGLRLIYFSYDVKMKEKGDIPEGYSVSREKKERFSLILESASTNQTSMYLCASSRPSAGGPEAFFGQGTRLTVV.

This clone came up once. This chain links TRBV6-5 with TRBJ2-3; TRBD2 is a possible D gene (7 bases). Germline assignment: CDR1 MNHEY and CDR2 SVGAGI. V shed 5 bases and J shed 5 bases, with 14 bases lying between them. CDR3 length: 14 amino acids. The CDR3 sequence: CASSSHREGDTQYF. The CDR3 DNA reads TGTGCCAGCAGTAGCCACAGGGAGGGAGATACGCAGTATTTT.

This clone appeared a few times. This chain connects TRBV6-5 to TRBJ2-2, with 10 positions matching TRBD2. Germline trimming cut 6 bases from V and 4 bases from J; bases unmatched to any gene: 2. The germline V gene has CDR1 MNHEY and CDR2 SVGAGI. The CDR3 consists of 14 residues. As DNA, the CDR3 is TGTGCCAGCAGGCCTAGCGGGGGCACCGGGGAGCTGTTTTTT. It translates to CASRPSGGTGELFF.

The V and J genes are TRBV6-6 and TRBJ2-4; 7 positions agree with TRBD1. The CDR3 is 16 residues long. The V gene's germline CDR1 is MNHNY and CDR2 SVGAGI (reference sequence). The J segment lost 0 bases and the V segment lost 5 bases, leaving 7 bases of the junction unmatched. The CDR3 nucleotides are TGTGCCAGCAGTCCTCTCGACAGGGCAGCCAAAAACATTCAGTACTTC. Amino acid sequence: CASSPLDRAAKNIQYF.

The chain carries TRBV15 and TRBJ2-4, with D tentatively TRBD2 (5 bases). The V end lost 1 base, the J end lost 6 bases, and 13 bases lay between the germline ends. The CDR3 consists of 15 residues. The germline V gene encodes CDR1 LNHNV and CDR2 YYDKDF (reference sequence). CDR3 sequence reads: CATSRAALGANIQYF. In nucleotides, the CDR3 is TGTGCCACCAGCAGAGCAGCTCTGGGAGCAAACATTCAGTACTTC. The full variable domain, with the rest looked up from reference TRBV15 and TRBJ2-4, is DAMVIQNPRYQVTQFGKPVTLSCSQTLNHNVMYWYQQKSSQAPKLLFHYYDKDFNNEADTPDNFQSRRPNTSFCFLDIRSPGLGDTAMYLCATSRAALGANIQYFGAGTRLSVL.

The sample holds one count of this clone. This chain uses TRBV3-1 (or the pseudogene TRBV3-2) with TRBJ1-1, with 7 bases matching TRBD1. Losses at the gene ends were 3 bases for V and 6 bases for J; bases not matched to a gene: 7. Looked up from germline, CDR1 is LGHDT and CDR2 is YNNKEL (reference sequence). The CDR3 has 14 residues. The CDR3 nucleotides are TGTGCCAGCAGCCACCAAGGACAGGCCCCTGAAGCTTTCTTT. Translation: CASSHQGQAPEAFF.

This chain links TRBV11-3 with TRBJ1-1; 10 nucleotides align to TRBD1. Germline CDR1 SGHNT, CDR2 YENEEA. The junction had 12 bases not matched to a gene; V was cut back by 4 bases and J by 4 bases. The CDR3 spans 17 residues. CDR3 in DNA: TGTGCCAGCAGCTCCTCGCCAGAGGGACAGGGGTCCACTGAAGCTTTCTTT. Its protein product is CASSSSPEGQGSTEAFF.

This clone showed up many times. This sequence joins TRBV7-6 and TRBJ2-5; TRBD2 is a possible D gene (6 bases). Looked up from germline, CDR1 is SGHVS and CDR2 is FNYEAQ. This CDR3 region has 12 residues. V was trimmed by 5 bases and J by 4 bases, leaving 8 bases between them. CDR3 sequence reads: CASSRSGETQYF. The CDR3 DNA reads as TGTGCCAGCAGCCGTAGCGGAGAGACCCAGTACTTC. Using reference TRBV7-6 and TRBJ2-5 for the parts outside the CDR3, the full variable domain is GAGVSQSPRYKVTKRGQDVALRCDPISGHVSLYWYRQALGQGPEFLTYFNYEAQQDKSGLPNDRFSAERPEGSISTLTIQRTEQRDSAMYRCASSRSGETQYFGPGTRLLVL.

The chain combines TRBV4-2 with TRBJ2-5; D is possibly TRBD1 (6 bases). V lost 2 bases and J 5 bases, leaving 18 bases between the germline ends. The CDR3 is 16 amino acids. Germline assignment: CDR1 LGHNA and CDR2 YNFKEQ. The chain's CDR3 is CASSQSGGRGLETQYF. The CDR3 region has the DNA TGTGCCAGCAGCCAATCGGGCGGCAGGGGTCTTGAGACCCAGTACTTC.